This T cell receptor (beta chain) originates from a study of radiotherapy plus CTLA-4 blockade in lung cancer (dated by TCRdb to 2016 to 2019). Background on the whole study: Among the enrolled patients, about 19% had an objective response, and about 30% reached disease control. The paper's findings and limits, for the study overall: The strongest predictors of response were reported to be early dynamic shifts in blood T cell clones along with a rise in serum interferon-beta following radiation. After treatment with radiotherapy and ipilimumab, TCR clones that came from tumors expanded in the peripheral blood.

Library prep was done by the immunoSEQ multiplex PCR assay. TCRdb took over this immuneACCESS table, retaining in-frame rearrangements with V and J assigned. Such tables are incomplete; in checked studies, under half of the missing clones stem from an unresolved V gene, and the remainder is unexplained. This sample has 90,000 or so clones in its table, and approximately 83% of those were observed once. The ten largest clones capture about 2% of the sample. The study tested focal radiation therapy combined with CTLA-4 blockade (ipilimumab) in patients with chemo-refractory metastatic non-small-cell lung cancer. A distance of 13 bases separates the germline ends of V and J, which lose 2 bases and 0 bases respectively. The CDR3 numbers 16 residues from cysteine through phenylalanine. The sequence is cut down to CDR3 DNA, 48 bases in frame from base 1. Taken from the germline V gene (reference sequence), the CDR1 and CDR2 loops are SEHNR and FQNEAQ.

With regard to this clone: Its antigen is unknown. Within one base of it there is no much larger clone, and no base qualities were kept.

The material sequenced was peripheral blood, taken from a patient treated with radiotherapy plus ipilimumab. This TCR came from a human donor with non-small cell lung cancer who had a partial response to radiotherapy plus ipilimumab. Recombination linked TRBV7-9 to TRBJ1-1; the D gene is possibly TRBD1, with 5 bases matching. The DNA reads TGTGCCAGCAGCTTAAGGAGAACAGGAGTGAACACTGAAGCTTTCTTT. It specifies CASSLRRTGVNTEAFF.